The 12 T cell receptor beta chains below come from one sample, sequenced in a study of T cell responses to AZD1222 COVID-19 vaccine. TCRdb's copy holds only in-frame clones and misses some; the assay was immunoSEQ multiplex PCR. The sample shows 100,000 to 150,000 clones, 88% of them seen only once. Sequences were derived from peripheral blood, sampled on day 0 of AZD1222 vaccination. The receptors stem from an adult in good health.

The V gene is TRBV2, the J gene TRBJ1-2; 7 bases are shared with TRBD1. The ends lost 6 bases at V and 5 bases at J; junction bases unmatched: 6. CDR1 and CDR2 (germline): SNHLY, FYNNEI. CDR3 length equals 13 residues. CDR3 coding DNA: TGTGCCAGCAGGCAGGGACAGATATATGGCTACACCTTC. Amino acid sequence: CASRQGQIYGYTF.

The rearrangement uses TRBV19 and TRBJ2-5, with TRBD1 identical over 9 bases. This CDR3 spans 15 amino acids. V gave up 2 bases and J gave up 4 bases; unmatched junction bases: 5. CDR1 LNHDA and CDR2 SQIVND come from the germline V gene (reference sequence). The DNA for the CDR3 is TGTGCCAGTAGTATACCTGGGACAGGGAGAGAGACCCAGTACTTC. Encoded protein: CASSIPGTGRETQYF.

The genes are TRBV29-1 and TRBJ1-4; TRBD1 matches at 8 bases. This CDR3 comprises 15 residues. V dropped 6 bases and J dropped 0; count of bases not matched to a gene: 6. In germline, CDR1 is SQVTM, CDR2 ANQGSEA. CDR3 residues: CSVGDRLATNEKLFF. The DNA of the CDR3 is TGCAGCGTAGGGGACAGGCTTGCAACTAATGAAAAACTGTTTTTT.

The chain combines TRBV29-1 with TRBJ1-1, with no clear D. Germline CDR1 reads SQVTM; CDR2 reads ANQGSEA. CDR3 size: 14 residues. The V end lost 6 bases, the J end lost 4 bases, and 18 bases lay between the germline ends. CDR3 coding DNA: TGCAGCGTGGCATTCGACCCCAAGGCCACTGAAGCTTTCTTT. Amino acid sequence: CSVAFDPKATEAFF. Variable domain in full (rest from reference TRBV29-1 and TRBJ1-1): SAVISQKPSRDICQRGTSLTIQCQVDSQVTMMFWYRQQPGQSLTLIATANQGSEATYESGFVIDKFPISRPNLTFSTLTVSNMSPEDSSIYLCSVAFDPKATEAFFGQGTRLTVV.

The chain couples TRBV4-3 to TRBJ1-2; TRBD1 aligns across 10 bases. The ends lost 1 base at V and 5 bases at J; junction bases unmatched: 4. This CDR3 comprises 15 residues. Germline V CDR1 and CDR2: LGHNA, YSLEER. The CDR3 reads CASSQGGQGLYGYTF. The CDR3, as DNA: TGCGCCAGCAGCCAAGGGGGACAGGGGCTTTATGGCTACACCTTC.

The V and J genes are TRBV20-1 and TRBJ2-7, with TRBD1 matching over 7 bases. CDR1 is DFQATT, CDR2 SNEGSKA, per germline (reference sequence). The CDR3 runs 13 residues. J lost 7 bases, V lost 3 bases, and 9 bases had no gene match. The chain's CDR3 is CSASTGAVGEQYF. The DNA for the CDR3 is TGCAGTGCTAGTACAGGGGCCGTGGGGGAGCAGTACTTC.

This rearrangement joins TRBV15 to TRBJ2-2; D tentatively reads TRBD1 or TRBD2 (5 bases each). Trimming shortened V by 3 bases and J by 2 bases, and 13 bases separated the two germline ends. CDR3 length equals 16 residues. Germline assignment: CDR1 LNHNV and CDR2 YYDKDF (reference sequence). The chain's CDR3 is CATSSSRGTNTGELFF. CDR3 sequence (DNA): TGTGCCACCAGCAGCAGCCGAGGGACCAACACCGGGGAGCTGTTTTTT.

The CDR3 coding sequence is TGCGCCAGCAGCCAATCCGGAGGGGCAACTAATGAAAAACTGTTTTTT. Its translation: CASSQSGGATNEKLFF. The J gene is TRBJ1-4, the V gene TRBV4-3, with D perhaps TRBD1 (5 bases). The CDR3 consists of 16 residues. Trimming pared 2 bases from V and 0 bases from J, leaving 10 bases between. CDR1 LGHNA and CDR2 YSLEER come from the germline V gene.

The V and J genes are TRBV2 and TRBJ1-2; maybe TRBD1 (5 bases). Germline V gene lookup returns CDR1 SNHLY and CDR2 FYNNEI. V lost 4 bases, J lost 0 bases, and 6 bases lay in between. The CDR3 length is 13 residues. As DNA, the CDR3 is TGTGCCAGCAGTGGACAGCCTAACTATGGCTACACCTTC. Translating gives CASSGQPNYGYTF. Full variable domain (remainder filled in from reference TRBV2 and TRBJ1-2): EPEVTQTPSHQVTQMGQEVILRCVPISNHLYFYWYRQILGQKVEFLVSFYNNEISEKSEIFDDQFSVERPDGSNFTLKIRSTKLEDSAMYFCASSGQPNYGYTFGSGTRLTVV.

This chain joins TRBV3-1 (or the pseudogene TRBV3-2) and TRBJ1-6; D is undetermined. This CDR3 spans 14 amino acids. V gave up 0 bases and J gave up 9 bases, with 9 bases separating them. In germline, CDR1 is LGHDT, CDR2 YNNKEL (reference sequence). The CDR3 protein is CASSQEPYLSPLHF. CDR3 bases: TGTGCCAGCAGCCAAGAACCGTATCTTTCACCCCTCCACTTT.

The rearrangement links TRBV27 to TRBJ2-1, with TRBD2 identical over 10 bases. This CDR3 contains 18 residues. V shed 3 bases and J 0 bases; nucleotides not matched to a gene: 8. Germline V gives CDR1 MNHEY, CDR2 SMNVEV (reference sequence). CDR3 sequence reads: CASSFLAGGESSYNEQFF. The CDR3 region has the DNA TGTGCCAGCAGTTTTTTAGCGGGAGGCGAGAGCTCCTACAATGAGCAGTTCTTC.

The rearrangement links TRBV2 to TRBJ2-2; D unresolved. The CDR3 has 13 amino acids. Germline values: CDR1 SNHLY, CDR2 FYNNEI. V lost 8 bases to trimming and J lost 6 bases, with 13 bases between them. The CDR3 DNA is TGTGCCAGCTCGCCCGGCCTCCCCGGGGAGCTGTTTTTT. Its translation is CASSPGLPGELFF.